This T cell receptor (beta chain) was retrieved from a study of cytomegalovirus exposure and HLA in healthy donors. The germline gives CDR1 SGHTA, CDR2 FQGTGA. The CDR3 covers 12 residues. Trimming pared 2 bases from V and 7 bases from J, leaving 8 bases between. Study conclusions and caveats: In a later analysis, productive TCRs from donors in an Asian-associated ancestry cluster reportedly carried fewer N-insertions than the cohort mean. Presence/absence analyses took donor sequencing depth as roughly uniform. Sequencing likely caused a cluster of highly shared sequence variants.

This PCR relied on a set of 60 Vbeta primers and 13 Jbeta primers. Per the study methods: In a later analysis, of 70 million to 85 million unique beta chains, about 12 million appeared in at least two donors. The assay was immunoSEQ multiplex PCR, and TCRdb's table has in-frame clones only and misses some. The DNA was the basis for D and trimming; V, J and clone size are from that table. Of approximately 54,000 clones in the sample, 82% were seen once. Worth noting for this clone: Its cognate antigen is unknown.

This TCR was sampled from a woman aged 18-35 years in good health and CMV-seronegative. The rearrangement joins TRBV7-3 to TRBJ1-1; possibly TRBD1 for D (5 bases). The sample taken for sequencing was PBMCs. Here the CDR3 reads CASSLAQGEAFF. The CDR3 DNA reads as TGTGCCAGCAGCTTAGCGCAGGGTGAAGCTTTCTTT.